This TCR beta chain is from a study of brain T cells in children with intractable seizures. Indicated time point: blood from clinic visit 5 months post-surgery; TSC patient then seizure free. Here immunoSEQ multiplex PCR was the method, and the copy in TCRdb shows in-frame clones only, minus some. The data contain about 320,000 clones, 93% of them singletons. The CDR3 totals 13 residues. Germline CDR1 and CDR2: MNHEY and SVGAGI. V lost 6 bases and J lost 0, with 6 bases in between. This TCR was recovered from a boy in the first two years of life with tuberous sclerosis and intractable seizures. The rearrangement links TRBV6-5 to TRBJ1-3; D is undetermined. Sequenced here: peripheral blood, sampled approximately 5 months after surgery. The CDR3 DNA reads as TGTGCCAGCAGATCGGGCTCTGGAAACACCATATATTTT. Translation gives CASRSGSGNTIYF.